The 24 T cell receptor beta chains reported below all come from one sample, sequenced in a study of human T cells and chemical hapten exposure. Via MiXCR, TCRdb re-called the RACE reads, giving one row per CDR3 protein. In the table there are some 300,000 distinct CDR3 sequences, approximately 5% of which are singletons. The time point is: pre-sensitization, week 0. The treatment was: therapeutic diphenylcyclopropenone sensitization with weekly scalp DPC. The sequencing here drew on whole blood, taken in connection with sensitization to the hapten diphenylcyclopropenone (DPC). These receptor sequences come from a woman younger than 30 with alopecia areata. Some clones in this sample may be carry-over from other donors' samples.

J is TRBJ1-6 and V is TRBV7-2; TRBD1 might be the D (6 bases). With 4 bases removed from V and 18 bases from J, the gap between germline ends came to 19 bases. The CDR3 loop spans 13 amino acids. The germline V gene encodes CDR1 SGHTA and CDR2 FQGNSA. CDR3 sequence: CASSYLEGGFYHF. CDR3 nucleotides: TGTGCCAGCAGCTACTTAGAGGGGGGCTTTTACCACTTT.

This clonotype was found a few times. The chain links TRBV6-1 to TRBJ1-6; D perhaps matches TRBD1 (6 bases). The CDR3 contains 17 residues. Germline V lookup: CDR1 MNHNS, CDR2 SASEGT. V shed 5 bases and J shed 0 bases, with 14 bases lying between them. In DNA form, the CDR3 reads TGTGCCAGCAGTAGAAGGACAGTCAGCTCCTATAATTCACCCCTCCACTTT. This translates into CASSRRTVSSYNSPLHF.

The CDR3 loop is CASSRAVTDTQYF. The CDR3 nucleotides read TGTGCCAGCAGCCGAGCGGTTACAGATACGCAGTATTTT. The chain recombines TRBV7-9 with TRBJ2-3; possible D gene TRBD2, 5 bases. The CDR3 covers 13 residues. The V end lost 5 bases, the J end lost 3 bases, and 9 bases lay between the germline ends. Germline assignment: CDR1 SEHNR and CDR2 FQNEAQ (reference sequence).

This clonotype was counted many times. J is TRBJ2-7 and V is TRBV20-1; D unresolved. Germline V gene sequence: CDR1 DFQATT, CDR2 SNEGSKA (reference sequence). The ends were cut back, 0 bases at V and 5 bases at J, with 11 bases in the middle. The CDR3 sequence is 13 residues long. The CDR3 spells CSARDIRADEQYF. CDR3 nucleotide sequence: TGCAGTGCTAGAGATATTAGGGCCGACGAGCAGTACTTC.

This clonotype came up many times. This chain uses TRBV5-1 with TRBJ1-5; TRBD1 agrees at 9 bases. The ends lost 1 base at V and 2 bases at J; junction bases unmatched: 10. The CDR3 is made up of 18 amino acids. CDR1 is SGHRS, CDR2 YFSETQ, per germline. CDR3 in amino acids: CASSLTSRDRVRNQPQHF. As DNA, the CDR3 is TGCGCCAGCAGCTTGACATCCCGGGACAGGGTCCGCAATCAGCCCCAGCATTTT.

At least ten counts were recorded for this clonotype. The gene calls are TRBV2 and TRBJ2-1, with D tentatively TRBD1 (7 bases). The V and J ends lost 6 bases and 1 base respectively, with 13 bases between them. Germline lookup yields CDR1 SNHLY and CDR2 FYNNEI. CDR3 length equals 15 residues. The CDR3 DNA reads as TGTGCCAGCAGAATCCAGGGGGGTTCCTACAATGAGCAGTTCTTC. Its translation is CASRIQGGSYNEQFF.

This clonotype was found many times. The J gene is TRBJ2-7, the V gene TRBV20-1, with D maybe TRBD1 (5 bases). This CDR3 is built from 12 residues. V dropped 5 bases and J dropped 1 base, with 9 bases sitting between them. Germline-derived CDR1 and CDR2 are DFQATT and SNEGSKA (reference sequence). The CDR3 here is CSALGQSYEQYF. DNA of the CDR3: TGCAGTGCTTTAGGACAATCCTACGAGCAGTACTTC.

This clonotype has just a few counts. The V and J genes are TRBV7-3 and TRBJ1-1; perhaps TRBD1 as D (6 bases). Trimming shortened V by 1 base and J by 2 bases, and 14 bases separated the two germline ends. CDR1 and CDR2 from the germline V gene are SGHTA and FQGTGA. The CDR3 loop spans 16 amino acids. CDR3 nucleotide sequence: TGTGCCAGCAGCTTAAGGGGGCGGGTCTTCAACACTGAAGCTTTCTTT. Translated: CASSLRGRVFNTEAFF.

This clonotype was observed a handful of times. The rearrangement links TRBV2 to TRBJ2-5, with D possibly being TRBD2 (6 bases). V lost 1 base and J 7 bases, leaving 13 bases between the germline ends. CDR1 and CDR2 (germline): SNHLY, FYNNEI. The length of the CDR3 is 14 residues. The DNA for the CDR3 is TGTGCCAGCAGTGAAGGCGTTTTCGGGGGGACCCAGTACTTC. Translation: CASSEGVFGGTQYF.

In its sample, this clonotype was seen many times. This chain links TRBV11-2 with TRBJ2-1; no reliable D call. The CDR3 is 12 amino acids. Per the germline V gene, CDR1 is SGHAT and CDR2 is FQNNGV. V was cut by 1 base and J by 2 bases, with 0 bases left in between. Here the CDR3 DNA reads TGTGCCAGCAGCTTAGCCTACAATGAGCAGTTCTTC. Protein sequence: CASSLAYNEQFF.

This clonotype turned up a few times. This sequence joins TRBV20-1 and TRBJ1-6; no clear D gene. Germline CDR1 is DFQATT and CDR2 is SNEGSKA (reference sequence). The CDR3 covers 14 residues. V lost 3 bases, J lost 0 bases, and 6 bases lay in between. CDR3 sequence: CSARHGSYNSPLHF. The CDR3 coding sequence is TGCAGTGCTAGGCACGGCTCCTATAATTCACCCCTCCACTTT.

This clonotype was found a few times. For the CDR3, the DNA is TGCGCCAGCAGCTCAGGACAGGGGAGCTCCTACGAGCAGTACTTC. It yields the protein CASSSGQGSSYEQYF. The gene calls are TRBV5-1 and TRBJ2-7; 9 positions agree with TRBD1. Germline V lookup: CDR1 SGHRS, CDR2 YFSETQ. V trimming: 3 bases; J trimming: 0 bases; junction bases outside the gene matches: 4. This CDR3 has 15 amino acids.

This clonotype came up a few times. This sequence joins TRBV29-1 and TRBJ2-3, with TRBD1 matching 8 bases. Unmatched junction bases numbered 9, after V lost 6 bases and J lost 4 bases. In germline, CDR1 is SQVTM, CDR2 ANQGSEA. The CDR3 loop spans 14 amino acids. Here the CDR3 reads CSVSDRGWADTQYF. CDR3 coding DNA: TGCAGCGTATCCGACAGGGGATGGGCAGATACGCAGTATTTT.

This clonotype was observed at least ten times. The chain has TRBV5-6 and TRBJ2-5; 12 nucleotides agree with TRBD2. The CDR3 length is 14 residues. Trimming at V came to 4 bases and at J to 5 bases, leaving 3 bases not matched to a gene. Germline CDR1 is SGHDT and CDR2 is YYEEEE. CDR3 in amino acids: CASSPTSGGETQYF. CDR3 sequence (DNA): TGTGCCAGCAGCCCGACTAGCGGGGGTGAGACCCAGTACTTC.

This clonotype was detected ten times or more. This chain uses TRBV5-1 with TRBJ1-1; D gene uncertain. The germline gives CDR1 SGHRS, CDR2 YFSETQ. The CDR3 spans 14 residues. V lost 1 base, J lost 6 bases, and 13 bases lay in between. The CDR3 coding sequence is TGCGCCAGCAGCTTGTGGGTGTCTGTCTCTGAAGCTTTCTTT. Its protein is CASSLWVSVSEAFF.

This clonotype has a handful of counts. This chain links TRBV7-6 with TRBJ2-1, with unresolved D. CDR3 size: 12 residues. CDR1 and CDR2 (germline): SGHVS, FNYEAQ. Deletions cut 10 bases from V and 3 bases from J, with 10 bases between. CDR3 coding DNA: TGTGCCACCCGGCACCTCTACAATGAGCAGTTCTTC. It is translated as CATRHLYNEQFF.

The chain has TRBV12-3 or TRBV12-4 and TRBJ2-7; 12 bases are shared with TRBD1. J gave up 9 bases and V 6 bases, and 9 bases lay outside the gene matches. The CDR3 extends over 14 amino acids. The CDR3 is CASSPGGDRGRQYF. DNA of the CDR3: TGTGCCAGCAGCCCCGGTGGGGACAGGGGGCGGCAGTACTTC.

This clonotype was seen repeatedly, ten times or more. The chain couples TRBV4-3 to TRBJ1-5; D gene uncertain. The germline V gene has CDR1 LGHNA and CDR2 YSLEER. This CDR3 has 13 amino acids. The V end was cut by 1 base, the J end by 4 bases, with 5 bases between. CDR3 amino acids: CASSQGENQPQHF. CDR3 sequence (DNA): TGCGCCAGCAGCCAAGGCGAGAATCAGCCCCAGCATTTT.

This clonotype was observed at least ten times. The chain recombines TRBV7-9 with TRBJ1-5; D may be TRBD1 (5 bases). This CDR3 spans 13 amino acids. From germline, CDR1 is SEHNR and CDR2 FQNEAQ (reference sequence). V was shortened by 1 base and J by 7 bases, with 8 bases between the two germline ends. The CDR3 sequence is CASSLEGLQPQHF. The CDR3 DNA follows: TGTGCCAGCAGCTTAGAGGGGTTGCAGCCCCAGCATTTT. Using reference TRBV7-9 and TRBJ1-5 for the parts outside the CDR3, the full variable domain is DTGVSQNPRHKITKRGQNVTFRCDPISEHNRLYWYRQTLGQGPEFLTYFQNEAQLEKSRLLSDRFSAERPKGSFSTLEIQRTEQGDSAMYLCASSLEGLQPQHFGDGTRLSIL.

The chain combines TRBV2 with TRBJ1-3; 7 nucleotides align to TRBD1. J was trimmed by 4 bases and V by 5 bases; bases with no gene match: 8. This CDR3 has 15 amino acids. CDR1 is SNHLY, CDR2 FYNNEI, per germline. This CDR3 is CASSQYRGGGNTIYF. The DNA for the CDR3 is TGTGCCAGCAGTCAATACAGGGGCGGCGGAAACACCATATATTTT.

This clonotype has a count of ten or more. V is TRBV5-1 and J is TRBJ2-2, with 8 bases aligning to TRBD1. J was trimmed by 4 bases and V by 1 base; bases with no gene match: 3. Germline CDR1 reads SGHRS; CDR2 reads YFSETQ. The CDR3 consists of 15 residues. In nucleotides, the CDR3 is TGCGCCAGCAGCTTGACAGGGGGGACCACCGGGGAGCTGTTTTTT. This encodes CASSLTGGTTGELFF. Using reference TRBV5-1 and TRBJ2-2 for the parts outside the CDR3, the full variable domain is KAGVTQTPRYLIKTRGQQVTLSCSPISGHRSVSWYQQTPGQGLQFLFEYFSETQRNKGNFPGRFSGRQFSNSRSEMNVSTLELGDSALYLCASSLTGGTTGELFFGEGSRLTVL.

This clonotype was counted many times. The chain employs TRBV29-1 and TRBJ1-1; D not resolved. V dropped 5 bases and J dropped 0 bases, with 7 bases sitting between them. The CDR3 spans 12 residues. Per germline, CDR1 SQVTM and CDR2 ANQGSEA. This CDR3 reads CSVFRLNTEAFF. The CDR3 DNA is TGCAGCGTTTTCAGGCTGAACACTGAAGCTTTCTTT.

This clonotype was counted at least ten times. Here the CDR3 reads CASSPDSWANTEAFF. CDR3 nucleotide sequence: TGTGCCAGCAGTCCGGACAGTTGGGCGAACACTGAAGCTTTCTTT. The rearrangement links TRBV6-5 to TRBJ1-1, with D possibly matching TRBD1 (6 bases). Looked up from germline, CDR1 is MNHEY and CDR2 is SVGAGI. This CDR3 spans 15 amino acids. V was clipped by 5 bases and J by 1 base, with 14 bases between them.

This clonotype turned up a few times. The CDR3 region is CASSLDRQGVIGYTF. The CDR3, as DNA: TGTGCCAGCAGTTTAGACAGACAGGGGGTAATTGGCTACACCTTC. This chain connects TRBV28 to TRBJ1-2; 9 bases are a match to TRBD1. This CDR3 comprises 15 residues. With 2 bases clipped from V and 7 bases from J, the junction kept 8 bases outside the gene matches. The germline gives CDR1 MDHEN, CDR2 SYDVKM.